These T cell receptor beta chains were read from a single sample in a study of cytomegalovirus exposure and HLA in healthy donors. Here immunoSEQ multiplex PCR was the method, and the copy in TCRdb shows in-frame clones only, minus some. The data show about 280,000 clones, with 86% seen just once and roughly 0.99% held by the top ten. Sequenced sample: PBMCs. Receptors were obtained from a woman younger than 35 in good health and CMV-seronegative. Both conserved end residues are part of each CDR3. D genes are given only for firm matches. Some rows have no size entry. The others give once, few or many, or a class for an expanded clone.

clone size: .
D gene: .
J gene: TRBJ2-7
V gene: TRBV21-1
CDR3 DNA: TGTGCCAGCAGTCGCATGGGTGGGGGACAGGGGCGTTACTACGAGCAGTACTTC
CDR3 protein: CASSRMGGGQGRYYEQYF

clone size: .
D gene: TRBD2
J gene: TRBJ2-1
V gene: TRBV10-3
CDR3 DNA: TGTGCCATCAGTGAAAATACCGGGGGGATAGCGTTTAGCTCCTACAATGAGCAGTTCTTC
CDR3 protein: CAISENTGGIAFSSYNEQFF

clone size: .
D gene: TRBD1
J gene: TRBJ1-2
V gene: TRBV28
CDR3 DNA: TGTGCCAGCAGTCTGCCTCGGACAGGGCGTCGCGGCTACACCTTC
CDR3 protein: CASSLPRTGRRGYTF

clone size: .
D gene: TRBD1
J gene: TRBJ1-5
V gene: TRBV18
CDR3 DNA: TGTGCCAGCTCATATGACAGGGGCGGCAATCAGCCCCAGCATTTT
CDR3 protein: CASSYDRGGNQPQHF

clone size: .
D gene: .
J gene: TRBJ1-1
V gene: TRBV30
CDR3 DNA: TGTGCCTGGGTCGGGAGGGCCAACACTGAAGCTTTCTTT
CDR3 protein: CAWVGRANTEAFF

clone size: .
D gene: .
J gene: TRBJ2-6
V gene: TRBV6-5
CDR3 DNA: TGTGCCAGCAGTTGGACGGGGTCTTCTGGGGCCAACGTCCTGACTTTC
CDR3 protein: CASSWTGSSGANVLTF

clone size: .
D gene: TRBD1
J gene: TRBJ1-1
V gene: TRBV7-9
CDR3 DNA: TGTGCCAGCAGCAACTCCACAGGGGGCACTGAAGCTTTCTTT
CDR3 protein: CASSNSTGGTEAFF

clone size: few
D gene: .
J gene: TRBJ2-5
V gene: TRBV5-1
CDR3 DNA: TGCGCCAGCAGCTTGAACAGGGAAGTTATGGAGACCCAGTACTTC
CDR3 protein: CASSLNREVMETQYF

clone size: .
D gene: .
J gene: TRBJ2-7
V gene: TRBV9
CDR3 DNA: TGTGCCAGCAGCGTAGGCACTCCCTACGAGCAGTACTTC
CDR3 protein: CASSVGTPYEQYF

clone size: .
D gene: .
J gene: TRBJ2-4
V gene: TRBV30
CDR3 DNA: TGTGCCTGGAGTGTATCCCGCCGCTTAGTAGCCAAAAACATTCAGTACTTC
CDR3 protein: CAWSVSRRLVAKNIQYF

clone size: .
D gene: TRBD1
J gene: TRBJ1-4
V gene: TRBV2
CDR3 DNA: TGTGCCAGCAGTTCTCCGGGACAGCTAAATGAAAAACTGTTTTTT
CDR3 protein: CASSSPGQLNEKLFF

clone size: .
D gene: TRBD2
J gene: TRBJ2-5
V gene: TRBV13
CDR3 DNA: TGTGCCAGCAGCTTAGGCATAGCGGGGGGGCCCCGGGAGACCCAGTACTTC
CDR3 protein: CASSLGIAGGPRETQYF

clone size: .
D gene: .
J gene: TRBJ2-7
V gene: TRBV13
CDR3 DNA: TGTGCCAGCAGCTTAGGGACGGGAGCCTACGAGCAGTACTTC
CDR3 protein: CASSLGTGAYEQYF

clone size: .
D gene: .
J gene: TRBJ1-5
V gene: TRBV5-1
CDR3 DNA: TGCGCCAGCAGTCTAGGGGGGGCGACGGATAGCAATCAGCCCCAGCATTTT
CDR3 protein: CASSLGGATDSNQPQHF

clone size: .
D gene: .
J gene: TRBJ1-2
V gene: TRBV5-1
CDR3 DNA: TGCGCCAGCAGCCCGCGGACGGGAAACTATGGCTACACCTTC
CDR3 protein: CASSPRTGNYGYTF

clone size: once
D gene: TRBD2
J gene: TRBJ2-5
V gene: TRBV18
CDR3 DNA: TGTGCCAGCTCACCGGGACTAGGCCGTGAGACCCAGTACTTC
CDR3 protein: CASSPGLGRETQYF